The 2 T cell receptor beta chains given below trace back to one sample, sequenced in a study of blood T cell repertoires in COVID-19. This table comes from immunoSEQ multiplex PCR, and its TCRdb copy is limited to in-frame clones, with some not included. Of more than 100,000 clones in the sample, 88% are singletons; the top ten hold around 0.81%. The material sequenced was peripheral blood. All receptors derive from a woman between 50 and 59 years old with active or convalescent COVID-19.

The chain joins TRBV28 to TRBJ2-7; 11 bases are shared with TRBD2. The V gene's germline CDR1 is MDHEN and CDR2 SYDVKM. V shed 6 bases, J shed 5 bases, and the junction held 12 bases outside the gene matches. The CDR3 is 16 residues long. This CDR3 is CASRDPIAGGFHEQYF. CDR3 nucleotides: TGTGCCAGCAGGGACCCAATAGCGGGAGGGTTCCACGAGCAGTACTTC.

This clone was observed once. The chain combines TRBV30 with TRBJ2-3; D is possibly TRBD2 (7 bases). Germline-derived CDR1 and CDR2 are GTSNPN and SVGIG (reference sequence). The CDR3 sequence is 13 residues long. With 4 bases removed from V and 6 bases from J, the gap between germline ends came to 14 bases. In nucleotides, the CDR3 is TGTGCCTGGAACTTGGGGGGGCCCGATACGCAGTATTTT. The encoded protein is CAWNLGGPDTQYF. Full variable domain (missing parts from reference TRBV30 and TRBJ2-3): SQTIHQWPATLVQPVGSPLSLECTVEGTSNPNLYWYRQAAGRGLQLLFYSVGIGQISSEVPQNLSASRPQDRQFILSSKKLLLSDSGFYLCAWNLGGPDTQYFGPGTRLTVL.